The clone carrying this T cell receptor (beta chain) was picked up one time. As yet, its antigen is unknown. At one of its ends the junction is not consistent with the germline gene, which may arise from a read error. The sample contains more than one DNA sequence encoding this CDR3. These data come from a study of glioma-infiltrating T cells after dendritic cell vaccination. The overall study: Patients had newly diagnosed or recurrent glioblastoma and received dendritic cell vaccines. Autologous tumor lysate-pulsed dendritic cell vaccination was given between about 2002 and 2012. Patients received three intradermal dendritic cell vaccine injections at biweekly intervals.

The time point denotes: after dendritic cell vaccination, including at tumor progression/relapse. Germline V gene sequence: CDR1 SQVTM, CDR2 ANQGSEA. This CDR3 has 13 residues. The protocol was immunoSEQ multiplex PCR, while the TCRdb copy is restricted to in-frame clones and leaves out a portion. The repertoire holds about 87,000 clones, with 75% to 90% as singletons. Study-wide results and caveats: Complete blood and tumor specimen sets were limited to few patients.

The chain has TRBV29-1 and TRBJ2-7, with TRBD1 as a possible D gene (6 bases). The sample in question was blood, obtained after dendritic cell vaccination. The TCR was taken from a human donor with glioblastoma. Here the CDR3 reads CSVTRTGLDEQYF. The CDR3 DNA follows: TGTAGCGTCACTAGAACAGGGCTCGACGAGCAGTACTTC.